This T cell receptor beta chain was observed in a study of T-cell memory formation after mild COVID-19. As for the study in general: Largely donor-specific sequence clusters came from two donors. Points from the study as a whole: CD4+ bias marked clones expanding day 15 to 37, unlike balanced contracting clones.

This CDR3 is built from 17 residues. Trimming took off 5 bases at V and 2 bases at J, with 21 bases between the two ends. This clonotype was observed a few times. Its target is not known. TCRdb called the 5' RACE reads again in MiXCR, with one record for every CDR3 protein. The data show a few hundred thousand distinct CDR3 sequences, around 15% seen once. The origin of this receptor is a young man who had mild COVID-19 (a few samples of this study predate the infection). Cell type and time point are not known. The genes are TRBV12-3 or TRBV12-4 and TRBJ1-1; tentatively, D is TRBD1 (6 bases). The sample consisted of PBMCs or a T cell subset sorted from them (not recorded which). The CDR3 here is CASSAPRGGPVNTEAFF. The CDR3 DNA sequence: TGTGCCAGCAGTGCGCCGCGCGGGGGCCCGGTAAACACTGAAGCTTTCTTT.